This entry is about one T cell receptor beta chain. Its antigen is unidentified. The data derive from a study of T cell responses to AZD1222 COVID-19 vaccine. Study results and caveats: At 160-218 and 743-854, vaccine-associated CD4 TCRs were dominant, and they spanned spike. Baseline seropositivity characterized only six AZD1222 recipients.

Produced via immunoSEQ multiplex PCR; TCRdb's table is partial and in-frame only. Of about 150,000 clones listed, over 80% are singletons. The CDR3 runs to 14 residues. The V gene end was trimmed by 5 bases and the J gene end by 3 bases; junction bases not matched to a gene: 5. CDR1 and CDR2 from the germline V gene are LGHDT and YNNKEL (reference sequence). Material: peripheral blood, obtained 28 days after the second AZD1222 dose. This rearrangement joins TRBV3-1 (or the pseudogene TRBV3-2) to TRBJ1-1, with 8 nucleotides matching TRBD1. This sequence was found in an adult who received the AZD1222 COVID-19 vaccine. The CDR3 spells CASSLTGVDTEAFF. The DNA of the CDR3 is TGTGCCAGCAGCTTGACAGGGGTGGACACTGAAGCTTTCTTT.